This TCR beta chain originates from a study of cytomegalovirus exposure and HLA in healthy donors. This CDR3 is built from 15 residues. The germline CDR1 and CDR2 sequences are SGHTA and FQGNSA. The ends lost 5 bases at V and 4 bases at J; junction bases unmatched: 6. The primer mix had 60 Vbeta and 13 Jbeta primers. Method: immunoSEQ multiplex PCR; TCRdb's copy keeps in-frame clones and lacks some. The table has some 110,000 clones, around 80% seen once; the top ten hold roughly 8%. Sequenced: PBMCs. The chain is built from TRBV7-2 and TRBJ2-7, with 12 nucleotides matching TRBD1. The source of this sequence is a man aged 35 to 55 in good health and CMV-seropositive. CDR3 DNA: TGTGCCAGCAGCGCCCGGGACAGGGGGCGGTACGAGCAGTACTTC. This translates into CASSARDRGRYEQYF.